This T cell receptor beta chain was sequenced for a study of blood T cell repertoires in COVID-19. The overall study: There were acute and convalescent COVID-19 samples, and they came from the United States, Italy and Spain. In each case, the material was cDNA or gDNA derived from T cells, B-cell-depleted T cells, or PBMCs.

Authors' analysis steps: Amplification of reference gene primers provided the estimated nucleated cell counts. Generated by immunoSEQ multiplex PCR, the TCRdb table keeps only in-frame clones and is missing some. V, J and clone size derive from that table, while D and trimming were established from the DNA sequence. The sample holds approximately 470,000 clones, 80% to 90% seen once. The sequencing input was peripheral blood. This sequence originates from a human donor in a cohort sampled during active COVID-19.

This chain's CDR3 is CASSQARYEQYF. CDR3 in DNA: TGTGCCAGCAGCCAGGCCCGATACGAGCAGTACTTC. The rearrangement joins TRBV14 to TRBJ2-7; D not resolved. CDR3 length: 12 amino acids. V lost 3 bases to trimming and J lost 4 bases, with 7 bases between them. Per the germline V gene, CDR1 is SGHDN and CDR2 is FVKESK.